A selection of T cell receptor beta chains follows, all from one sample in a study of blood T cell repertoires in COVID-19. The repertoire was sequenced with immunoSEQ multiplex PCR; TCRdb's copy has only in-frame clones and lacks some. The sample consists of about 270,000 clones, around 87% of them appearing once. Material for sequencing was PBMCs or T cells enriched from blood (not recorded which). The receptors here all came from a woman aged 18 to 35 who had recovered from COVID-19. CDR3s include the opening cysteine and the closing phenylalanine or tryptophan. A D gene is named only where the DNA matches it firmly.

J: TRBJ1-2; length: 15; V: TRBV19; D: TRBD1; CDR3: CASTPRQGTNYGYTF
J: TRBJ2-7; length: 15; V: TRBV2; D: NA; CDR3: CASSSDRTLSYEQYF
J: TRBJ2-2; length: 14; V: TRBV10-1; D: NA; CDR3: CASSDSIGTGELFF
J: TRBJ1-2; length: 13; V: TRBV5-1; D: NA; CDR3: CASSPSYRDGYTF
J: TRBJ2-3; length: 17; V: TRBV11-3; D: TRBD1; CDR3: CASSLRAGTGWTDTQYF
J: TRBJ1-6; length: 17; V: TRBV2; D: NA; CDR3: CASSRRDSSYYNSPLHF
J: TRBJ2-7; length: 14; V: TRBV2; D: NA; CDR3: CASSDQGQIYEQYF
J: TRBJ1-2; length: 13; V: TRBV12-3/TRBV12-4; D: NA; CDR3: CASSRDINYGYTF
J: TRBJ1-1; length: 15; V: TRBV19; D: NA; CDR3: CASSIGTRGETEAFF
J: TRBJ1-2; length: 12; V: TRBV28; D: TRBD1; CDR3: CASEDRGIGYTF
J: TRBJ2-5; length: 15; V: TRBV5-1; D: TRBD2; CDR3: CASSMSGGVQETQYF
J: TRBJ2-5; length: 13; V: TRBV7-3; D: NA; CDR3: CASSRWGPETQYF
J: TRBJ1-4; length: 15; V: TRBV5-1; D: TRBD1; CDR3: CASSETGTGHEKLFF
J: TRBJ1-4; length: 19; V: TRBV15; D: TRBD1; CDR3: CATSRYDGTAHTANEKLFF
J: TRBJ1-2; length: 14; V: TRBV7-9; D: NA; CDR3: CASSLQGTNYGYTF
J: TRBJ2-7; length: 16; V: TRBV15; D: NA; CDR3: CATSRVRGREDDEQYF
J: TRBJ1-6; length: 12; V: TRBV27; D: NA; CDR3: CASSWRGSPLHF
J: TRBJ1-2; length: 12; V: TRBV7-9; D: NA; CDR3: CASSLDSYGYTF
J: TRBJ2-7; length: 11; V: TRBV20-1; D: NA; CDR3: CSARQNYEQYF
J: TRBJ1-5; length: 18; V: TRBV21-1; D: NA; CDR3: CASSKETGTGGSNQPQHF
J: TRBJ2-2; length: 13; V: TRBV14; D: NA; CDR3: CASSPRDTGELFF
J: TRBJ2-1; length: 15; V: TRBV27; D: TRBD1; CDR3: CASSLEGAGYNEQFF
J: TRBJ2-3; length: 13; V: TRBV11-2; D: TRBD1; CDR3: CASRTGSTDTQYF
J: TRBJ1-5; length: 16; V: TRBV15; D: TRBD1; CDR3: CATSRDWAGGDQPQHF
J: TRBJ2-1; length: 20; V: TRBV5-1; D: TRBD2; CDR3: CASSPPGLAGSTGSAHEQFF
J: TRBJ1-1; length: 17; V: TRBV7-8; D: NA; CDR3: CASSLDRWKSLNTEAFF
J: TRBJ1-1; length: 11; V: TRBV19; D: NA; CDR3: CASSRGSEAFF
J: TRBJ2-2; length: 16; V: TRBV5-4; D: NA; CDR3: CASSSERFSNTGELFF
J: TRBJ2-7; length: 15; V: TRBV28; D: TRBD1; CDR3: CASSTRTGGPREQYF